This record looks at one T cell receptor (beta chain) sequence and its context. The data were taken from a study of blood T cell repertoires in COVID-19. As for the study in general: Acute and convalescent COVID-19 specimens originated in the United States, Italy and Spain. The analysed material was cDNA or gDNA that came from T cells, B-cell-depleted T cells, or PBMCs.

Method: immunoSEQ multiplex PCR; TCRdb's copy keeps in-frame clones and lacks some. The sample shows about 480,000 clones, 88% of them seen only once. The CDR3 is made up of 14 amino acids. Per germline, CDR1 MNHEY and CDR2 SMNVEV (reference sequence). Trimming left V 5 bases short and J 1 base short, with 9 bases between. Participants' reported clinical history set cohort assignment. The clonotype was recovered from a woman in her 40s who had recovered from COVID-19. This chain uses TRBV27 with TRBJ1-5; D is possibly TRBD1 (6 bases). Sequenced: PBMCs or T cells enriched from blood (not recorded which). The CDR3 nucleotides read TGTGCCAGCAGTCCTGGACAGAGCAATCAGCCCCAGCATTTT. The encoded protein is CASSPGQSNQPQHF.